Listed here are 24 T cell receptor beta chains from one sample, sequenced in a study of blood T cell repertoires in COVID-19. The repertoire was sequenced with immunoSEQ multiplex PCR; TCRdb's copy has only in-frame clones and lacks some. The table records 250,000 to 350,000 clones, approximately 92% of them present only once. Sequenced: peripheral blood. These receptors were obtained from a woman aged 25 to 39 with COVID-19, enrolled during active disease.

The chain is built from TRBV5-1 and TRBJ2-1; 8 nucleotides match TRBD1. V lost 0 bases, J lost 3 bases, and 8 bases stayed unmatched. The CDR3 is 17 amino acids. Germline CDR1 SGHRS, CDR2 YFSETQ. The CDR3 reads CASSLAPDRGLYNEQFF. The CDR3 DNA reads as TGCGCCAGCAGCTTGGCCCCCGACAGGGGCCTCTACAATGAGCAGTTCTTC.

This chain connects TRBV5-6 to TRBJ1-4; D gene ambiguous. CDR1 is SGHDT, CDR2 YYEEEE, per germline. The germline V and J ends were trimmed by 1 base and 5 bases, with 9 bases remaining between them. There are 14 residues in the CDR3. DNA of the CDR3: TGTGCCAGCAGCTTGCGTGGGAGCAATGAAAAACTGTTTTTT. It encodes CASSLRGSNEKLFF.

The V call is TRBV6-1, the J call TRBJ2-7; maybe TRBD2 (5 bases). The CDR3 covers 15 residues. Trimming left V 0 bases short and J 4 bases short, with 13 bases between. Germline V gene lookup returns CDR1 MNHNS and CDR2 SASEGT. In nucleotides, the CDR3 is TGTGCCAGCAGTGAAGCCGCCGCTAGCTGGTACGAGCAGTACTTC. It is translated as CASSEAAASWYEQYF.

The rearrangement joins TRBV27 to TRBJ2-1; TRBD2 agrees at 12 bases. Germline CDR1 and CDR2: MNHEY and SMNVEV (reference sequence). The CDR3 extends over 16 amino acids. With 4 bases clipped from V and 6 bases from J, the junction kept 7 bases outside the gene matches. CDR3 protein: CASSSSGRALGNEQFF. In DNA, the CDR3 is TGTGCCAGCAGTTCTAGCGGGAGGGCTTTGGGCAATGAGCAGTTCTTC.

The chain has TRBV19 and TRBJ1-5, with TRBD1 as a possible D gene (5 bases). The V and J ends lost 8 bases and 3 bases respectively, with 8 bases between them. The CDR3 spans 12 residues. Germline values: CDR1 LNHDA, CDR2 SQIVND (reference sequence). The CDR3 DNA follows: TGTGCCAGTGGGGGGTACAATCAGCCCCAGCATTTT. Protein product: CASGGYNQPQHF. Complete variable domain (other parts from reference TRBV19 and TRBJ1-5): DGGITQSPKYLFRKEGQNVTLSCEQNLNHDAMYWYRQDPGQGLRLIYYSQIVNDFQKGDIAEGYSVSREKKESFPLTVTSAQKNPTAFYLCASGGYNQPQHFGDGTRLSIL.

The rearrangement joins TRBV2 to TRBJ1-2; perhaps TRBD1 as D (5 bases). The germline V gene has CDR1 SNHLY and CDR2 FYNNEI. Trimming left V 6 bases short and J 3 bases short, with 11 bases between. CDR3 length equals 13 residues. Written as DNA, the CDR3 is TGTGCCAGCAGAGGGGCTGGGGACTATGGCTACACCTTC. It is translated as CASRGAGDYGYTF.

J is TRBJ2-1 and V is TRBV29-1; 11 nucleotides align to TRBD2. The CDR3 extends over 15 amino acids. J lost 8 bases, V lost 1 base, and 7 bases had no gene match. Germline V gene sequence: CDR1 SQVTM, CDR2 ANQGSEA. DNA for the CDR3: TGCAGCGTTGAAGCGAGGACTAGCGGGTACTATGAGCAGTTCTTC. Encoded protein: CSVEARTSGYYEQFF.

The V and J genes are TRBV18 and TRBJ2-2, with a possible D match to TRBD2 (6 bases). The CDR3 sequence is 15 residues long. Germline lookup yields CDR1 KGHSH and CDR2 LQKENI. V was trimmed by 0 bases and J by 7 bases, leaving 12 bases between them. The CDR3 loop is CASSPPAGIDGELFF. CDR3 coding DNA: TGTGCCAGCTCACCACCGGCGGGGATAGACGGGGAGCTGTTTTTT.

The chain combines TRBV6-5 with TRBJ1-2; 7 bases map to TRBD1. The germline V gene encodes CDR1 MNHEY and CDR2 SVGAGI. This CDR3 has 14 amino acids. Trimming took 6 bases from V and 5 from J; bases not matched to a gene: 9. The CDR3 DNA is TGTGCCAGCAGGGCACCGGGACAGCTTTATGGCTACACCTTC. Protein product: CASRAPGQLYGYTF.

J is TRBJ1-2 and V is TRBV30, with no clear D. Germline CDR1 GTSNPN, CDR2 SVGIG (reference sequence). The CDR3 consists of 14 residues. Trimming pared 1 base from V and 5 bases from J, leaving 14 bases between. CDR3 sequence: CAWSGGFFKYGYTF. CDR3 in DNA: TGTGCCTGGAGTGGCGGTTTCTTTAAGTATGGCTACACCTTC.

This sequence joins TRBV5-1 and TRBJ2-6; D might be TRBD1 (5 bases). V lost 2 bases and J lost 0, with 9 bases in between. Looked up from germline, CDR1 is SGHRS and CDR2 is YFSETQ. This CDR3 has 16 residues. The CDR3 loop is CASSFRQFSGANVLTF. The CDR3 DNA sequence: TGCGCCAGCAGCTTTCGACAGTTCTCTGGGGCCAACGTCCTGACTTTC.

The DNA for the CDR3 is TGTGCCACCAGTGAGGCGGGAGGCCACACCGGGGAGCTGTTTTTT. Protein: CATSEAGGHTGELFF. The rearrangement links TRBV24-1 to TRBJ2-2; TRBD2 matches at 8 bases. CDR1 and CDR2 (germline): KGHDR, SFDVKD. The CDR3 extends over 15 amino acids. Germline trimming cut 4 bases from V and 3 bases from J; bases unmatched to any gene: 3.

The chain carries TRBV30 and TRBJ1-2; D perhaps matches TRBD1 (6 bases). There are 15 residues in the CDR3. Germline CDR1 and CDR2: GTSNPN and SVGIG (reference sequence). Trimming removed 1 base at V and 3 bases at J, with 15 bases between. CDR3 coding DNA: TGTGCCTGGAGTGGATATCAGGGGAAAGACTATGGCTACACCTTC. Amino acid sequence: CAWSGYQGKDYGYTF.

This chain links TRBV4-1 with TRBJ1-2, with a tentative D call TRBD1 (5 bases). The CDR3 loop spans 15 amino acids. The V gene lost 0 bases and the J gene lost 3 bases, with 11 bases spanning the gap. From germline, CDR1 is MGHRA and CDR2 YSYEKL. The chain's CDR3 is CASSQDMTAYYGYTF. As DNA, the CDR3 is TGCGCCAGCAGCCAAGATATGACAGCGTACTATGGCTACACCTTC.

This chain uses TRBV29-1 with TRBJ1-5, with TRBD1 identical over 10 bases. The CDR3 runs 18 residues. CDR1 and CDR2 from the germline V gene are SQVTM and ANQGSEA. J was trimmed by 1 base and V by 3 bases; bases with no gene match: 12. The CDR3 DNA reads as TGCAGCGTTGAGGCCGGGACAGGGGCGAGTAGGAGCAATCAGCCCCAGCATTTT. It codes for CSVEAGTGASRSNQPQHF.

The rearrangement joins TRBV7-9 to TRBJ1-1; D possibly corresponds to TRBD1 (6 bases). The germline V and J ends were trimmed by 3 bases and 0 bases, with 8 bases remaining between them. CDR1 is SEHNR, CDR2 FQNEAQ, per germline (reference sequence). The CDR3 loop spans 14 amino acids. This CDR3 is CASSFDRMNTEAFF. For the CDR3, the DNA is TGTGCCAGCAGCTTTGACAGGATGAACACTGAAGCTTTCTTT.

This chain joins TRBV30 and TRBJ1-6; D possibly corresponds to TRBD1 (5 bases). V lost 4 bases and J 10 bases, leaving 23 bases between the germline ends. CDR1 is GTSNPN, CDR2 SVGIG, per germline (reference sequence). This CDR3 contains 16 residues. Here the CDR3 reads CAWTPWGVRQGSPLHF. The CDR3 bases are TGTGCCTGGACTCCTTGGGGGGTACGGCAAGGCTCACCCCTCCACTTT.

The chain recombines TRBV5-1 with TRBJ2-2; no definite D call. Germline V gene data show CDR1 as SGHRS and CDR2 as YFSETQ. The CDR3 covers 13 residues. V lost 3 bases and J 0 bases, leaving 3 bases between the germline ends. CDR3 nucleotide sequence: TGCGCCAGCAGCTCCGCGAACACCGGGGAGCTGTTTTTT. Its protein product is CASSSANTGELFF.

The CDR3 coding sequence is TGTGCCAGCAGTTTAAACGGCAATGAGCAGTTCTTC. It yields the protein CASSLNGNEQFF. V gene TRBV27 combines with J gene TRBJ2-1; D call uncertain. The V and J ends lost 2 bases and 6 bases respectively, with 5 bases between them. Per the germline V gene, CDR1 is MNHEY and CDR2 is SMNVEV (reference sequence). The CDR3 is 12 residues long.

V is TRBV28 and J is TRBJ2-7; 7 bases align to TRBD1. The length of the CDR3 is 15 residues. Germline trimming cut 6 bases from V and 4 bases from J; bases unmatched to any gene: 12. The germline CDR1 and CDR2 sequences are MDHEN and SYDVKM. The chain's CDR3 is CASRLRVGGKYEQYF. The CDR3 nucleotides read TGTGCCAGCAGGCTCCGGGTAGGGGGCAAGTACGAGCAGTACTTC.

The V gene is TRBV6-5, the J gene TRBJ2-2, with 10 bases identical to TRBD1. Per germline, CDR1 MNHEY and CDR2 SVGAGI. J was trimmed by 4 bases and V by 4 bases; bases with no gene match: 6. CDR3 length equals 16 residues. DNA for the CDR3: TGTGCCAGCAGTTCTCCGGGACAGGGGAGCACCGGGGAGCTGTTTTTT. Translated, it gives CASSSPGQGSTGELFF.

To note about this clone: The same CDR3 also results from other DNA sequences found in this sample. CDR3 DNA sequence: TGCGCCAGCAGCTTGTATGGGAGCTACGAGCAGTACTTC. Its protein product is CASSLYGSYEQYF. The chain couples TRBV5-1 to TRBJ2-7; D perhaps matches TRBD2 (5 bases). The CDR3 is made up of 13 amino acids. Trimming took 1 base from V and 3 from J, leaving 8 bases between them. The germline V gene has CDR1 SGHRS and CDR2 YFSETQ.

In nucleotides, the CDR3 is TGCGCCAGCAGCCGGGAGCCGAGGGGCACTGAAGCTTTCTTT. Residues: CASSREPRGTEAFF. V usage is TRBV5-1 and J usage is TRBJ1-1; possibly TRBD1 for D (5 bases). Per germline, CDR1 SGHRS and CDR2 YFSETQ. Trimming left V 4 bases short and J 4 bases short, with 14 bases between. The CDR3 totals 14 residues. The variable domain in full, completed from reference TRBV5-1 and TRBJ1-1, reads KAGVTQTPRYLIKTRGQQVTLSCSPISGHRSVSWYQQTPGQGLQFLFEYFSETQRNKGNFPGRFSGRQFSNSRSEMNVSTLELGDSALYLCASSREPRGTEAFFGQGTRLTVV.

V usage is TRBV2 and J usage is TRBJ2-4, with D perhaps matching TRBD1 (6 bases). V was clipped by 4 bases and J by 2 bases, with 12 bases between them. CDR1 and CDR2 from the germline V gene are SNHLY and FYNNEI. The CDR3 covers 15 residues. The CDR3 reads CASSGARDTKNIQYF. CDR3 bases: TGTGCCAGCAGTGGGGCCCGGGACACCAAAAACATTCAGTACTTC.